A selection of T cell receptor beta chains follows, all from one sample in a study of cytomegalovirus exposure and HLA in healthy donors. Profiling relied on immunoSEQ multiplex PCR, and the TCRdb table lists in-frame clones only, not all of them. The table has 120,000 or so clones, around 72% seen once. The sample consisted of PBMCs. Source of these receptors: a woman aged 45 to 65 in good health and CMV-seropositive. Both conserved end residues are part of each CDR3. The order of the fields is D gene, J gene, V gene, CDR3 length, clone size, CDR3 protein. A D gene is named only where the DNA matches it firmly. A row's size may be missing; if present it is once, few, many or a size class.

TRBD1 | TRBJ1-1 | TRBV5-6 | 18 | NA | CASSTPTGALAMNTEAFF
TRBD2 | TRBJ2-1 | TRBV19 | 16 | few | CASSILAGGLHNEQFF
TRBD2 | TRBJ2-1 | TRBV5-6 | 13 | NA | CASSLLAGGEQFF
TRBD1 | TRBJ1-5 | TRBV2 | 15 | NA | CASSLDRGTYQPQHF
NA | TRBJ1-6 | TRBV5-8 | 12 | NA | CASCRGNSPLHF
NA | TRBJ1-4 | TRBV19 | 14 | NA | CASSSPTREEKLFF
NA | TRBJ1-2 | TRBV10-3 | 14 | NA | CAISESNPGYGYTF
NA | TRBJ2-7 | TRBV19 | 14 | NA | CASRPELAAYEQYF
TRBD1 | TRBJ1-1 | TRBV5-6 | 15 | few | CASSAIWTGSTEAFF
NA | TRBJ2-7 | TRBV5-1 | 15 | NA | CASSFGQGAPWEQYF
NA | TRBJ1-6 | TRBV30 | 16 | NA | CAWSTSRTFWNSPLHF
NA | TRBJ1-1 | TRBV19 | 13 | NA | CASSTFLGSEAFF
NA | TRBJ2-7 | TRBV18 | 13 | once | CASHARGSYEQYF
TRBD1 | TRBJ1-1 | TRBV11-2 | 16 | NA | CASSGRTRGLGTEAFF
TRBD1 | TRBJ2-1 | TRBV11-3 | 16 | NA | CASKKPGQGVRNEQFF
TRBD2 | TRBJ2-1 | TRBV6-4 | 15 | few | CASSRLAGDYNEQFF
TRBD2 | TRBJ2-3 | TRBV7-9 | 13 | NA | CASSIREGDTQYF
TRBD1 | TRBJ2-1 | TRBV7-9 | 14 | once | CSSSFNRGHNEQFF
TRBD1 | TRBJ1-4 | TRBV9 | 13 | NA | CASNRQGREKLFF
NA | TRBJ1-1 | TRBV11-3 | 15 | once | CASSLGGSQNTEAFF
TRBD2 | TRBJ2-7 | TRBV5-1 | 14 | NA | CASSLAGTSSLTVF
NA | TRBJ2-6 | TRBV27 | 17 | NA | CASSLYYRGSGANVLTF
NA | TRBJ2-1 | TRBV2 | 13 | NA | CASSYRPDNEQFF
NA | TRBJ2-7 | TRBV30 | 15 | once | CAWSVVQGSSYEQYF
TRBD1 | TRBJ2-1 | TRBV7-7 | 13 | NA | CASSSTGGSEQFF
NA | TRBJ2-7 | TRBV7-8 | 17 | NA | CASSLGAQIRNVHEQYF
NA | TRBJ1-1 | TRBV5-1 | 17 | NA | CASSLAASRGSWTEAFF
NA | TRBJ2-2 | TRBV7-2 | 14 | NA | CASSPPKLTGELFF
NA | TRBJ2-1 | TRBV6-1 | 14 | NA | CASIDMVPYNEQFF
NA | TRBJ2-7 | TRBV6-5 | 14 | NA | CASSYGQGLYEQYF
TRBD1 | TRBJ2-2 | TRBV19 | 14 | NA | CASVEDRDAGELFF
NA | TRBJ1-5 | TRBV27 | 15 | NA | CASSSGIGMNQPQHF
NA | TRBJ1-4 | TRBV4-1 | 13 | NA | CATSRTANEKLFF
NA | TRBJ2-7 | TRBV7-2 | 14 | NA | CASSVRQDSYEQYF
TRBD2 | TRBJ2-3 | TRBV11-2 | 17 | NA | CASTQPSGPLGTDTQYF
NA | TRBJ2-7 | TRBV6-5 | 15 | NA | CASSSAIHRFYEQYF
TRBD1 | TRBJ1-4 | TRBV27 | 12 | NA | CASSRGTGQLFF
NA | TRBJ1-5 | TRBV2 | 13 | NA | CASSVGVGQPQHF
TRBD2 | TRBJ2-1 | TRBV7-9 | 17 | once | CASSLGGVAGKYNEQFF
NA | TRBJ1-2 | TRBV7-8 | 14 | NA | CASSLQGSRDGYTF
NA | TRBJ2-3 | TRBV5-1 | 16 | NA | CASSWRGAGVTDTQYF
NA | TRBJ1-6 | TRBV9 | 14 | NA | CASSAQTDNSPLHF